The clone carrying this TCR beta chain was recorded many times. The antigen is undetermined. This entry belongs to a study of T cell repertoires in cytomegalovirus infection. Whole-study context: Indicated by public TCR beta signatures were CMV infection and matching HLA type. Study observations and caveats: Using cumulative public TCR beta family frequency, the authors identified those who carried CMV together with the relevant HLA.

TCRdb analysed the reads with MiXCR anew, one entry per CDR3 protein. In the table there are 250,000 to 300,000 distinct CDR3 sequences, roughly 9% of which are singletons. The CDR3 contains 12 residues. The germline V gene encodes CDR1 LNHDA and CDR2 SQIVND (reference sequence). V shed 9 bases and J shed 1 base, with 10 bases lying between them. The chain couples TRBV19 to TRBJ2-7; tentative D call: TRBD1 (5 bases). Sequenced: PBMCs. The sequence came from a human donor in good health (CMV status not recorded). Some clones in this sample may be carry-over from other donors' samples. The CDR3 DNA reads as TGTGCCAGCCAGGCAGGGTCCTACGAGCAGTACTTC. Translated: CASQAGSYEQYF.